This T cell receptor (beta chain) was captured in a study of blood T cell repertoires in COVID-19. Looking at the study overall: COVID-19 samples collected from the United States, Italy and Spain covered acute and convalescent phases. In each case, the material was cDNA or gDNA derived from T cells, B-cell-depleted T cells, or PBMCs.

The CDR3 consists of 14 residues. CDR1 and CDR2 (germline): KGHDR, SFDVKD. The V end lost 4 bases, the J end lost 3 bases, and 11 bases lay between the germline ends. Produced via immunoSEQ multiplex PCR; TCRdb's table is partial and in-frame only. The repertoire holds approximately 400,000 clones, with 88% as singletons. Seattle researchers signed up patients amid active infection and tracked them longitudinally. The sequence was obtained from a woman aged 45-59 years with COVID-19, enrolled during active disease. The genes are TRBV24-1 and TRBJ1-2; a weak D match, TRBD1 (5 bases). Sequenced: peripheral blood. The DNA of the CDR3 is TGTGCCACCAGTGAGGGCTCGGGGGACTATGGCTACACCTTC. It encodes CATSEGSGDYGYTF.